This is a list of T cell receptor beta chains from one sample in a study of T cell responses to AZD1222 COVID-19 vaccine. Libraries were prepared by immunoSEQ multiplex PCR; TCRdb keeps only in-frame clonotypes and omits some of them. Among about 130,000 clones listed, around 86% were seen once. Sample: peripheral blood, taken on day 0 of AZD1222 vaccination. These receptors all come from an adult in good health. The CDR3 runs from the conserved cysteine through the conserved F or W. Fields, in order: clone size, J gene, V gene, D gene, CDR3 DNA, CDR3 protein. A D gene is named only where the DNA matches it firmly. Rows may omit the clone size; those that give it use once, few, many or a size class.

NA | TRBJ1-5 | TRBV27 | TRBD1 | TGTGCCAGCATAGTTTCCCGCGCACAGGGGAACTATAGCAATCAGCCCCAGCATTTT | CASIVSRAQGNYSNQPQHF
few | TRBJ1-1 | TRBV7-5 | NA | TGTGCCAGAAGCTATCAGAGTCGGAACACTGAAGCTTTCTTT | CARSYQSRNTEAFF
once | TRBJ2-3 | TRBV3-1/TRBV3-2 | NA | TGTGCCAGCAGCCGCCTTACAGGGAGCGAAACAGATACGCAGTATTTT | CASSRLTGSETDTQYF
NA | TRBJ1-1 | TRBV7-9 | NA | TGTGCCAGCAGCCCACCGGGTGGCACTGAAGCTTTCTTT | CASSPPGGTEAFF
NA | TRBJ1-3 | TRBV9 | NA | TGTGCCAGTAGAAGAGGGGTTGACTCTGGAAACACCATATATTTT | CASRRGVDSGNTIYF
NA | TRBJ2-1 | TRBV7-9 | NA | TGTGCCAGCAGTCGAAGGGACTCCTACAATGAGCAGTTCTTC | CASSRRDSYNEQFF
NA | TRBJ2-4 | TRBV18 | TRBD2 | TGTGCCAGCTCACCACCGGCACTAGCGGGGTTGGGGGCCAAAAACATTCAGTACTTC | CASSPPALAGLGAKNIQYF
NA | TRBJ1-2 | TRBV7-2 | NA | TGTGCCAGCAGCTTACCTGGCTACACCTTC | CASSLPGYTF
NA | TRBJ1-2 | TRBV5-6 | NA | TGTGCCAGCAGCTTGCGACGGACCCAAGGTATAGGCTACACCTTC | CASSLRRTQGIGYTF
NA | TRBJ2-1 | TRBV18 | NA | TGTGCCAGCTCCGAGGAAGGGGGAAGCTCCTACAATGAGCAGTTCTTC | CASSEEGGSSYNEQFF
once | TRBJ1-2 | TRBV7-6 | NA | TGTGCCAGCAGCTTTGGGGCTGGCTACACCTTC | CASSFGAGYTF
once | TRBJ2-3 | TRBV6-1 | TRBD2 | TGTGCCAGCAGTGAGTCCCCTAGCGGGGGAGATACGCAGTATTTT | CASSESPSGGDTQYF
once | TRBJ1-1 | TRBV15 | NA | TGTGCCACCAGCAGAGAGGCAGGGTACACTGAAGCTTTCTTT | CATSREAGYTEAFF
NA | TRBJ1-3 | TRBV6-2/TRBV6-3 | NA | TGTGCCAGCAGTTACTCGTTGGGGGACCCTTCTGGAAACACCATATATTTT | CASSYSLGDPSGNTIYF
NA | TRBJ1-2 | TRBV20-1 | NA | TGCAGTGCTAGTTCCGTCGGGGGCTACACCTTC | CSASSVGGYTF
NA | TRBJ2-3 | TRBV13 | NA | TGTGCCAGCAGCTACAATGTCAGGGTCTACACAGATACGCAGTATTTT | CASSYNVRVYTDTQYF
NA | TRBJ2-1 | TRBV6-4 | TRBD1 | TGTGCCAGCAGTGGCTCCGGGACAGGGGAAGGTGTCTCCCTTTGGTCCTACAATGAGCAGTTCTTC | CASSGSGTGEGVSLWSYNEQFF
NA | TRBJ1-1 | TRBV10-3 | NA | TGTGCCATCAGTGAGTCTGCCGGGCAGAACACTGAAGCTTTCTTT | CAISESAGQNTEAFF
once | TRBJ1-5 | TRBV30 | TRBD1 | TGTGCCTGGGACAGGGGGCCCAATCAGCCCCAGCATTTT | CAWDRGPNQPQHF
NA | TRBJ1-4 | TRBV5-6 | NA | TGTGCCAGCAGCGCAATGACAGCCCCTAATGAAAAACTGTTTTTT | CASSAMTAPNEKLFF
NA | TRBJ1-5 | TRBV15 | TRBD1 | TGTGCCACCAGCAGCGGGACAGGGAGGACTCAGCCCCAGCATTTT | CATSSGTGRTQPQHF
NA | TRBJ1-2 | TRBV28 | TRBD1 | TGTGCCAGCAGTCCATGGACAGGGACCTATGGCTACACCTTC | CASSPWTGTYGYTF
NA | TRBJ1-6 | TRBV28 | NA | TGTGCCAGCAGTTTTAGGAAGCCTTCAAGCTCCTATAATTCACCCCTCCACTTT | CASSFRKPSSSYNSPLHF
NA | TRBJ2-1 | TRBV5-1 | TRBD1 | TGCGCCAGCAGCTTCCTCGGGACAGTGGACAATGAGCAGTTCTTC | CASSFLGTVDNEQFF